This T cell receptor (beta chain) was retrieved from a study of shared clonotypes between healthy human individuals. For sorted subsets, 150 to 200 ng DNA per replicate equaled about 30,000 T cell genomes. The method was immunoSEQ multiplex PCR; TCRdb's version includes in-frame clones alone and lacks a portion of them. Of roughly 550,000 clones in the sample, nearly 97% were seen once. Study outcomes and limitations: Naive subsets usually exceeded memory subsets in estimated richness.

This clone was seen only once. Its target is not known. As defined, naive CD8 cells were CD45RO-negative and positively selected for CCR7, with terminally differentiated effector memory CD45RA+ cells excluded. Germline V gene lookup returns CDR1 SGHAT and CDR2 FQNNGV. The CDR3 runs to 15 residues. Trimming cost V 5 bases and J 6 bases, with 20 bases left between them. The rearrangement joins TRBV11-2 to TRBJ2-7; D is possibly TRBD1 (6 bases). The sample was naive CD8+ T cells sorted from blood. The receptor comes from a woman in her 30s in good health. CDR3 sequence: CASSQIFRGVIEQYF. In DNA, the CDR3 is TGTGCCAGCAGCCAGATTTTCAGGGGTGTAATCGAGCAGTACTTC.